The entry below gives a single T cell receptor beta chain sequence along with its context. This entry is derived from a study of blood T cell repertoires in COVID-19. Study information: T cells, B-cell-depleted T cells, or PBMCs supplied cDNA or gDNA.

Clones were read by immunoSEQ multiplex PCR, and TCRdb kept only the in-frame ones, dropping some. The repertoire holds more than 150,000 clones, with about nine tenths as singletons. The CDR3 spans 13 residues. Trimming stripped 4 bases from V and 2 bases from J, with 9 bases between. Germline V gene sequence: CDR1 LNHDA, CDR2 SQIVND (reference sequence). J is TRBJ2-7 and V is TRBV19, with D uncertain. The source material was peripheral blood. The receptor comes from a man in his forties or fifties with acute or convalescent COVID-19. The DNA for the CDR3 is TGTGCCAGTAGTAATGGGCTGACCTACGAGCAGTACTTC. As protein: CASSNGLTYEQYF.